This T cell receptor (beta chain) was sequenced for a study of blood T cells in healthy people across ages. Overall study: When template switching was applied, about one barcoded beta molecule was captured per two T cells.

The CDR3 is 17 residues long. Trimming shortened V by 0 bases and J by 2 bases, and 17 bases separated the two germline ends. From germline, CDR1 is MGHRA and CDR2 YSYEKL. This clonotype was seen a few times. Then a second PCR, running roughly 6 to 12 cycles, was carried out with a sample-barcoded 5' primer and a J-beta primer mix. Every cDNA molecule bore a tag from a template-switch adaptor containing 12 random nucleotides. A single record per CDR3 protein comes from TCRdb applying MiXCR to the 5' RACE reads. The table records around 1.5 million distinct CDR3 sequences, roughly 40% of them present only once.

The chain recombines TRBV4-1 with TRBJ2-7; tentatively, D is TRBD2 (6 bases). The receptor comes from a young woman in good health. Source material: blood. The chain's CDR3 is CASSQDRGLKGTYEQYF. CDR3 in DNA: TGCGCCAGCAGCCAAGATAGGGGACTCAAAGGGACCTACGAGCAGTACTTC.